This entry concerns a single T cell receptor (beta chain). Antigen unknown. Sequencing used immunoSEQ multiplex PCR; TCRdb keeps in-frame clones, though not all of them. This sample has approximately 70,000 clones, with roughly 81% found just once. This record belongs to a study of T cells in localized non-small cell lung cancer. Study-wide results and limits: Tumor showed lower T cell clonality than uninvolved adjacent lung, where it was highest. A median of approximately 50 of the top 100 tumor clones appeared in adjacent lung, which was paired and uninvolved.

Deletions cut 4 bases from V and 0 bases from J, with 10 bases between. The germline V gene encodes CDR1 SGHRS and CDR2 YFSETQ. This CDR3 comprises 15 residues. This specimen was PBMCs, taken before any cancer treatment. This clonotype was sampled from a man between 40 and 70 years old with stage II lung adenocarcinoma. The chain carries TRBV5-1 and TRBJ1-4; D is perhaps TRBD1 (5 bases). The CDR3 loop is CASSRDSATNEKLFF. In DNA, the CDR3 is TGCGCCAGCAGCCGTGACAGCGCAACTAATGAAAAACTGTTTTTT.